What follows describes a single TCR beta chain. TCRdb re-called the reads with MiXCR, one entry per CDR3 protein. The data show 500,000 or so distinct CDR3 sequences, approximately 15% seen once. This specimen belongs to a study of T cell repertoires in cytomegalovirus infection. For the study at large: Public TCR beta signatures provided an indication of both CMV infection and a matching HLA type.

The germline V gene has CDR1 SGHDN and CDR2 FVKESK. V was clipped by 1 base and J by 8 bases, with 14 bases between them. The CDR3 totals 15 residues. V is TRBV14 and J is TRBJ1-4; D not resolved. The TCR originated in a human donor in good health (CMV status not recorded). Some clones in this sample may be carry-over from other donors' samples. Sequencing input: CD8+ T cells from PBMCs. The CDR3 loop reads CASSQGRIKREKLFF. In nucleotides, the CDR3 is TGTGCCAGCAGCCAAGGACGGATCAAGAGGGAAAAACTGTTTTTT.